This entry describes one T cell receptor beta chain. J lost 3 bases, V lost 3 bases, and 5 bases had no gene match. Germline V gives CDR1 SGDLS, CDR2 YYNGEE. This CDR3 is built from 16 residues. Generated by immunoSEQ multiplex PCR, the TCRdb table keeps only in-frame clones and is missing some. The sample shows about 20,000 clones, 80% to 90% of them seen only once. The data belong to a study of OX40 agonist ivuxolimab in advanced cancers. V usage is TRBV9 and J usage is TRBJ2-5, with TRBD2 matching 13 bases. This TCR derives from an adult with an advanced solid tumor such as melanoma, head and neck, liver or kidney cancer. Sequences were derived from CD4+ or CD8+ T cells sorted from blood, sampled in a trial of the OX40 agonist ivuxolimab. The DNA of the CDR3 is TGTGCCAGCAGCGGATGGACTAGCGGGAGAAAAGAGACCCAGTACTTC. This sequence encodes CASSGWTSGRKETQYF.